Shown below are 32 T cell receptor beta chains from a single sample sequenced in a study of T cells in narcolepsy. Repertoires were generated with immunoSEQ multiplex PCR, while TCRdb's copy carries only in-frame clones and drops some. The data show about 35,000 clones, approximately 84% seen once. What was sequenced was memory (CD45RA-) CD4+ T cells from blood. These receptors came from a human donor in good health.

V is TRBV7-9 and J is TRBJ2-3; 7 positions agree with TRBD2. The CDR3 totals 15 residues. Looked up from germline, CDR1 is SEHNR and CDR2 is FQNEAQ (reference sequence). V shed 1 base, J shed 5 bases, and the junction held 6 bases outside the gene matches. The CDR3 DNA reads TGTGCCAGCAGCTTAGTTGGCGGGAGCGGAGATACGCAGTATTTT. It codes for CASSLVGGSGDTQYF.

The chain carries TRBV18 and TRBJ1-1, with 7 positions matching TRBD1. This CDR3 has 14 residues. Trimming cost V 4 bases and J 3 bases; bases outside gene matches: 5. Looked up from germline, CDR1 is KGHSH and CDR2 is LQKENI. The CDR3 region is CASSQGAGDTEAFF. CDR3 nucleotides: TGTGCCAGCTCACAGGGGGCGGGAGACACTGAAGCTTTCTTT.

In DNA, the CDR3 is TGTGCCAGCAGTGACTCTGACAGGGGGCCAGATACGCAGTATTTT. It is translated as CASSDSDRGPDTQYF. V usage is TRBV6-4 and J usage is TRBJ2-3, with TRBD1 matching 10 bases. Looked up from germline, CDR1 is MRHNA and CDR2 is SNTAGT. This CDR3 spans 15 amino acids. With V trimmed by 0 bases and J by 4 bases, 1 base remained unmatched.

The gene calls are TRBV5-5 and TRBJ2-3; 8 bases line up with TRBD2. Germline CDR1 is SGHKS and CDR2 is YYEKEE (reference sequence). This CDR3 region has 17 residues. V lost 4 bases and J lost 1; bases outside the gene matches: 11. The CDR3 DNA reads as TGTGCCAGCAGCCCGTTCGGGGGGGGCGCAGGCACAGATACGCAGTATTTT. Residues: CASSPFGGGAGTDTQYF.

CDR3 region: CASSLPGLLPEQYF. CDR3 nucleotides: TGTGCCAGCAGTTTACCGGGACTTTTACCCGAGCAGTACTTC. The chain recombines TRBV28 with TRBJ2-7; D is possibly TRBD2 (6 bases). The ends were cut back, 2 bases at V and 6 bases at J, with 14 bases in the middle. Germline V gives CDR1 MDHEN, CDR2 SYDVKM. The CDR3 covers 14 residues.

This chain joins TRBV18 and TRBJ1-1; 8 bases line up with TRBD1. J was trimmed by 3 bases and V by 3 bases; bases with no gene match: 3. The CDR3 length is 14 residues. From germline, CDR1 is KGHSH and CDR2 LQKENI. The CDR3 DNA reads as TGTGCCAGCTCACCCACAGGGGGGGACACTGAAGCTTTCTTT. Protein: CASSPTGGDTEAFF.

This clone was counted between two and nine times. The rearrangement links TRBV6-6 to TRBJ2-1; TRBD2 matches 7 bases. This CDR3 has 16 amino acids. V shed 2 bases, J shed 6 bases, and the junction held 10 bases outside the gene matches. Germline V gene lookup returns CDR1 MNHNY and CDR2 SVGAGI (reference sequence). As DNA, the CDR3 is TGTGCCAGCAGTTACCCCCAGGGAATAGCGGGCAATGAGCAGTTCTTC. It translates to CASSYPQGIAGNEQFF.

This rearrangement joins TRBV7-9 to TRBJ2-3; D possibly corresponds to TRBD2 (6 bases). Per the germline V gene, CDR1 is SEHNR and CDR2 is FQNEAQ (reference sequence). The ends were cut back, 4 bases at V and 6 bases at J, with 20 bases in the middle. The CDR3 length is 16 residues. CDR3 loop: CASSSRESGLSDTQYF. The CDR3 DNA reads as TGTGCCAGCAGCTCTCGGGAGTCGGGACTGTCGGATACGCAGTATTTT.

This clone was counted a few times. The gene calls are TRBV4-3 and TRBJ2-7; no firm D call. V was trimmed by 0 bases and J by 2 bases, leaving 8 bases between them. The CDR3 extends over 14 amino acids. The germline V gene has CDR1 LGHNA and CDR2 YSLEER. CDR3 nucleotides: TGCGCCAGCAGCCAAGAATGGCATACCTACGAGCAGTACTTC. Translating gives CASSQEWHTYEQYF.

The chain has TRBV20-1 and TRBJ1-4; TRBD1 matches 7 bases. This CDR3 has 11 residues. V shed 5 bases and J 11 bases; nucleotides not matched to a gene: 5. Germline CDR1 and CDR2: DFQATT and SNEGSKA (reference sequence). The DNA for the CDR3 is TGCAGTGCTGCCCCGGGACAGAAACTGTTTTTT. Translating gives CSAAPGQKLFF.

The V gene is TRBV18, the J gene TRBJ2-6; 7 bases fit TRBD1. Germline V gives CDR1 KGHSH, CDR2 LQKENI. The CDR3 is 19 amino acids. Trimming cost V 3 bases and J 1 base; bases outside gene matches: 12. DNA for the CDR3: TGTGCCAGCTCACCCGGGCTTGCCAGGGGGTTTTCTGGGGCCAACGTCCTGACTTTC. This gives the protein CASSPGLARGFSGANVLTF.

This clone came up once. The junction departs from the called germline gene at one end, perhaps through a read error. The chain employs TRBV27 and TRBJ2-2; D remains ambiguous. CDR1 MNHEY and CDR2 SMNVEV come from the germline V gene (reference sequence). The CDR3 runs to 12 residues. In DNA, the CDR3 is TGTGTCAGCAGTTCGTACACCGGGGAGCTGTTTTTT. Translated: CVSSSYTGELFF.

This clone is termed medium-sized. This sample includes further DNA sequences coding for the same CDR3. This chain uses TRBV6-6 with TRBJ1-6; 8 positions agree with TRBD1. The CDR3 has 13 amino acids. The V segment lost 6 bases and the J segment 9 bases; nucleotides outside the gene matches: 4. Germline-derived CDR1 and CDR2 are MNHNY and SVGAGI (reference sequence). The chain's CDR3 is CASRDREGSPLHF. For the CDR3, the DNA is TGTGCCAGCAGGGACAGGGAGGGTTCACCCCTCCACTTT.

V is TRBV7-3 and J is TRBJ2-7, with TRBD2 as a possible D gene (6 bases). The CDR3 contains 15 residues. In germline, CDR1 is SGHTA, CDR2 FQGTGA. V gave up 1 base and J gave up 4 bases, with 14 bases separating them. The CDR3 coding sequence is TGTGCCAGCAGCTTAAATGGGGGAGGAGGTTACGAGCAGTACTTC. Its protein product is CASSLNGGGGYEQYF.

CDR3 DNA sequence: TGCGCCAGCAGCCAAAGATATGGGGTTTCGTACAATGAGCAGTTCTTC. Amino acids: CASSQRYGVSYNEQFF. The V and J genes are TRBV4-1 and TRBJ2-1, with D unresolved. V was pared by 2 bases and J by 4 bases, with 15 bases between. The CDR3 is 16 amino acids. Germline values: CDR1 MGHRA, CDR2 YSYEKL.

A word on this clone: Mismatch with germline at one junction end may stem from a read error. In the same sample, other DNA sequences code for this CDR3. The chain joins TRBV7-8 to TRBJ2-7; tentatively, D is TRBD1 or TRBD2 (6 bases each). Germline values: CDR1 SGHVS, CDR2 FQNEAQ. The CDR3 sequence is 15 residues long. CDR3 sequence (DNA): TGTGCCAGCAGCATTAGAGGGGGGATGGCCTATGAGCAGTACTTC. Translation: CASSIRGGMAYEQYF.

V is TRBV4-2 and J is TRBJ2-3; D might be TRBD2 (5 bases). V lost 4 bases, J lost 2 bases, and 13 bases lay in between. The CDR3 totals 15 residues. CDR1 and CDR2 from the germline V gene are LGHNA and YNFKEQ. In DNA form, the CDR3 reads TGTGCCAGCAGCCCCCACGGGGTTAACACAGATACGCAGTATTTT. Its translation: CASSPHGVNTDTQYF.

In nucleotides, the CDR3 is TGTGCCAGCAGCTTAATTGGGGCAGGGCGATACCAAGAGACCCAGTACTTC. As protein: CASSLIGAGRYQETQYF. V gene TRBV13 combines with J gene TRBJ2-5, with D tentatively TRBD1 (5 bases). The CDR3 totals 17 residues. From germline, CDR1 is PRHDT and CDR2 FYEKMQ (reference sequence). Deletions cut 2 bases from V and 0 bases from J, with 16 bases between.

This clone was seen only a few times. The V and J genes are TRBV5-1 and TRBJ2-2, with D uncertain. CDR1 SGHRS and CDR2 YFSETQ come from the germline V gene. Trimming stripped 3 bases from V and 0 bases from J, with 6 bases between. This CDR3 is 14 amino acids long. The CDR3 nucleotides read TGCGCCAGCAGCTCACCGACGAACACCGGGGAGCTGTTTTTT. The encoded protein is CASSSPTNTGELFF.

The V gene is TRBV5-1, the J gene TRBJ1-4; 7 positions match TRBD1. The ends lost 5 bases at V and 7 bases at J; junction bases unmatched: 8. Germline CDR1 SGHRS, CDR2 YFSETQ. This CDR3 contains 14 residues. CDR3 region: CASSFTGDGEKLFF. CDR3 coding DNA: TGCGCCAGCAGTTTCACAGGGGACGGTGAAAAACTGTTTTTT.

The chain carries TRBV5-1 and TRBJ1-1; the D is unclear. Germline-derived CDR1 and CDR2 are SGHRS and YFSETQ. This CDR3 region has 14 residues. Trimming removed 0 bases at V and 5 bases at J, with 11 bases between. The CDR3 loop reads CASSLGSGRTEAFF. Written as DNA, the CDR3 is TGCGCCAGCAGCTTGGGATCGGGGAGGACTGAAGCTTTCTTT. The full variable domain, its missing parts supplied by reference TRBV5-1 and TRBJ1-1, is KAGVTQTPRYLIKTRGQQVTLSCSPISGHRSVSWYQQTPGQGLQFLFEYFSETQRNKGNFPGRFSGRQFSNSRSEMNVSTLELGDSALYLCASSLGSGRTEAFFGQGTRLTVV.

This clone showed up just a few times. V is TRBV6-5 and J is TRBJ1-5; TRBD1 might be the D (5 bases). The V gene lost 4 bases and the J gene lost 4 bases, with 11 bases spanning the gap. The CDR3 consists of 14 residues. Germline V gene sequence: CDR1 MNHEY, CDR2 SVGAGI. The CDR3 sequence is CASSSTGTNQPQHF. The CDR3, as DNA: TGTGCCAGCAGTTCTACAGGTACGAATCAGCCCCAGCATTTT.

The rearrangement joins TRBV5-1 to TRBJ2-5; 9 bases map to TRBD2. The J call is in doubt because the DNA end fits TRBJ2-7 better. The V gene's germline CDR1 is SGHRS and CDR2 YFSETQ. The CDR3 is made up of 14 amino acids. The chain's CDR3 is CASSLVAGAHEQYF. The DNA of the CDR3 is TGCGCCAGCAGCTTAGTAGCGGGAGCCCACGAGCAGTACTTC.

The chain links TRBV28 to TRBJ1-1; 8 bases match TRBD1. CDR1 is MDHEN and CDR2 is SYDVKM in the germline V gene. With V trimmed by 2 bases and J by 9 bases, 5 bases remained unmatched. The CDR3 consists of 13 residues. The CDR3 is CASSLGGQVKAFF. CDR3 nucleotide sequence: TGTGCCAGCAGTTTAGGGGGACAGGTTAAAGCTTTCTTT.

V gene TRBV27 combines with J gene TRBJ2-3; 13 bases agree with TRBD2. This CDR3 comprises 15 residues. Germline V gene sequence: CDR1 MNHEY, CDR2 SMNVEV (reference sequence). V shed 5 bases and J 4 bases; nucleotides not matched to a gene: 3. This chain's CDR3 is CASSILAGGPDTQYF. The CDR3 nucleotides read TGTGCCAGCAGTATACTAGCGGGAGGGCCAGATACGCAGTATTTT.

This chain links TRBV7-8 with TRBJ2-7; possible D gene TRBD1, 6 bases. V lost 8 bases and J 5 bases, leaving 22 bases between the germline ends. CDR1 and CDR2 (germline): SGHVS, FQNEAQ. The CDR3 runs to 15 residues. The CDR3 protein is CASAAIRQVVHEQYF. CDR3 bases: TGTGCCAGCGCTGCAATTAGACAGGTAGTCCACGAGCAGTACTTC.

This rearrangement joins TRBV6-6 to TRBJ2-1; 11 bases match TRBD2. Germline-derived CDR1 and CDR2 are MNHNY and SVGAGI (reference sequence). Trimming cost V 5 bases and J 5 bases; bases outside gene matches: 2. There are 14 residues in the CDR3. CDR3 in amino acids: CASSGTSGNNEQFF. The CDR3 nucleotides read TGTGCCAGCAGTGGGACTAGCGGAAACAATGAGCAGTTCTTC.

The chain carries TRBV27 and TRBJ1-6; weak D call: TRBD1 (5 bases). CDR1 is MNHEY and CDR2 is SMNVEV in the germline V gene (reference sequence). Trimming removed 3 bases from V and 7 bases from J, with 16 bases in between. The CDR3 is made up of 16 amino acids. CDR3 in amino acids: CASSFSGTGGNSPLHF. The CDR3 nucleotides are TGTGCCAGCAGTTTTTCCGGGACTGGAGGGAATTCACCCCTCCACTTT.

Details on this clone: At one of its ends the junction is not consistent with the germline gene, which may arise from a read error. J is TRBJ2-7 and V is TRBV6-1, with 11 bases aligning to TRBD2. Germline CDR1 is MNHNS and CDR2 is SASEGT. This CDR3 is built from 15 residues. The CDR3 DNA reads TGTGCCAGCAGGGAAGGACTAGCGGGCTCCTACGAGCAGTACTTC. Its translation: CASREGLAGSYEQYF.

V is TRBV6-5 and J is TRBJ2-7; D is possibly TRBD1 or TRBD2 (5 bases each). The CDR3 has 13 residues. V was trimmed by 10 bases and J by 1 base, leaving 14 bases between them. In germline, CDR1 is MNHEY, CDR2 SVGAGI. In DNA, the CDR3 is TGTGCCACCGGCTGGGACGGGTCCTACGAGCAGTACTTC. It codes for CATGWDGSYEQYF.

A few counts support this clone. The rearrangement joins TRBV4-1 to TRBJ1-4; 9 nucleotides agree with TRBD1. The V gene end was trimmed by 2 bases and the J gene end by 8 bases; junction bases not matched to a gene: 9. The germline gives CDR1 MGHRA, CDR2 YSYEKL. The CDR3 length is 16 residues. CDR3 amino acids: CASSQKQQGAREKLFF. The CDR3 bases are TGCGCCAGCAGCCAAAAACAACAGGGGGCACGCGAAAAACTGTTTTTT.

This chain links TRBV11-2 with TRBJ1-1, with 7 bases fitting TRBD1. V dropped 3 bases and J dropped 1; count of bases not matched to a gene: 2. Per the germline V gene, CDR1 is SGHAT and CDR2 is FQNNGV. This CDR3 is 14 amino acids long. The CDR3 sequence is CASSFAGGNTEAFF. In DNA, the CDR3 is TGTGCCAGCAGCTTCGCAGGGGGGAACACTGAAGCTTTCTTT.